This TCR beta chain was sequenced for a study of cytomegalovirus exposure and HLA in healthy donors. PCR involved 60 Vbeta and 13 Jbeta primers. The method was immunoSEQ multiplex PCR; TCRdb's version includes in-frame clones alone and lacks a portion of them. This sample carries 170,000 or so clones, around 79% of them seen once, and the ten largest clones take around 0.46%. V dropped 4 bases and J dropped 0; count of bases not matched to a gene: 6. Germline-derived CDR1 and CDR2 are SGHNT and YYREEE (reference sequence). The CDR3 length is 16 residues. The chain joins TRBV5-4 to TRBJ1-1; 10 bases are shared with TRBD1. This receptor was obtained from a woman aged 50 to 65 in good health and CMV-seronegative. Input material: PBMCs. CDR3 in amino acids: CASSPDRGRMNTEAFF. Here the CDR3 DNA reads TGTGCCAGCAGCCCGGACAGGGGGAGGATGAACACTGAAGCTTTCTTT. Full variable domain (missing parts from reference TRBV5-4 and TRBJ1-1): ETGVTQSPTHLIKTRGQQVTLRCSSQSGHNTVSWYQQALGQGPQFIFQYYREEENGRGNFPPRFSGLQFPNYSSELNVNALELDDSALYLCASSPDRGRMNTEAFFGQGTRLTVV.